These 28 T cell receptor beta chains were all obtained from the same sample, sequenced in a study of shared clonotypes between healthy human individuals. Positively selected for CCR7, the CD45RO-negative cells used as naive CD8 cells excluded terminally differentiated effector memory CD45RA+ cells. Assay: immunoSEQ multiplex PCR; the TCRdb copy retains only in-frame clones and omits some. Here the sample spans around 1.9 million clones, 93% being singletons. Input material: naive CD8+ T cells from PBMCs. These receptors originate from a man aged 18-30 years in good health. Some clones in this sample may be carry-over from other donors' samples.

CDR3 DNA sequence: TGTGCCAGCAGTTTACGGACCGGGACAGACTACGAGCAGTACTTC. Translated: CASSLRTGTDYEQYF. V gene TRBV28 combines with J gene TRBJ2-7; 7 bases are a match to TRBD1. This CDR3 spans 15 amino acids. Per germline, CDR1 MDHEN and CDR2 SYDVKM. The V gene end was trimmed by 2 bases and the J gene end by 3 bases; junction bases not matched to a gene: 7.

Note on this clone: This CDR3 is also generated by other DNA sequences in the sample. The chain uses TRBV7-9 and TRBJ2-7; D unresolved. Germline loops: CDR1 SEHNR, CDR2 FQNEAQ (reference sequence). This CDR3 comprises 14 residues. V was cut by 1 base and J by 2 bases, with 9 bases left in between. The CDR3 here is CASSLGQAAYEQYF. The CDR3 DNA follows: TGTGCCAGCAGCTTAGGGCAGGCAGCCTACGAGCAGTACTTC.

This sequence joins TRBV7-7 and TRBJ2-2; possible D gene TRBD1, 6 bases. The germline CDR1 and CDR2 sequences are SSHAT and FNYEAQ (reference sequence). The V end was cut by 8 bases, the J end by 4 bases, with 23 bases between. The CDR3 is made up of 17 amino acids. The CDR3 DNA reads TGTGCCAGCGGCCCCTCCATCAAGGGGGACACCACCGGGGAGCTGTTTTTT. It codes for CASGPSIKGDTTGELFF.

V gene TRBV6-5 combines with J gene TRBJ2-2; TRBD2 aligns across 9 bases. The junction had 6 bases not matched to a gene; V was cut back by 3 bases and J by 4 bases. CDR1 and CDR2 from the germline V gene are MNHEY and SVGAGI. The CDR3 loop spans 16 amino acids. As DNA, the CDR3 is TGTGCCAGCAGTTATGGGGCTAGCGGGACCACCGGGGAGCTGTTTTTT. Protein: CASSYGASGTTGELFF.

The chain employs TRBV7-2 and TRBJ2-1; 9 bases are a match to TRBD2. The V gene end was trimmed by 4 bases and the J gene end by 4 bases; junction bases not matched to a gene: 5. The V gene's germline CDR1 is SGHTA and CDR2 FQGNSA. The CDR3 is 15 residues long. In DNA, the CDR3 is TGTGCCAGCAGCTACCTAGCGGGAAAATACAATGAGCAGTTCTTC. Protein sequence: CASSYLAGKYNEQFF.

The V gene is TRBV10-2, the J gene TRBJ2-3; tentatively, D is TRBD1 or TRBD2 (6 bases each). V shed 6 bases and J shed 4 bases, with 14 bases lying between them. The CDR3 length is 14 residues. Germline V CDR1 and CDR2: WSHSY, SAAADI. For the CDR3, the DNA is TGCGCCAGCAGACCTGTCGGGGGCGCAGATACGCAGTATTTT. Protein: CASRPVGGADTQYF.

The chain employs TRBV6-1 and TRBJ2-4, with D perhaps matching TRBD1 (5 bases). Trimming pared 3 bases from V and 1 base from J, leaving 7 bases between. There are 14 residues in the CDR3. The germline V gene has CDR1 MNHNS and CDR2 SASEGT. In DNA form, the CDR3 reads TGTGCCAGCAGTGAGCAGGGTGCCAAAAACATTCAGTACTTC. It encodes CASSEQGAKNIQYF.

The V and J genes are TRBV18 and TRBJ2-7; 10 nucleotides align to TRBD1. V lost 3 bases to trimming and J lost 5 bases; unmatched junction nucleotides: 10. The CDR3 totals 16 residues. The germline V gene encodes CDR1 KGHSH and CDR2 LQKENI. CDR3 protein: CASSPIQRDRGDEQYF. CDR3 DNA: TGTGCCAGCTCACCGATTCAAAGGGACAGGGGAGACGAGCAGTACTTC.

The rearrangement uses TRBV27 and TRBJ2-7, with 9 bases fitting TRBD1. The germline gives CDR1 MNHEY, CDR2 SMNVEV (reference sequence). V gave up 5 bases and J gave up 3 bases; unmatched junction bases: 5. This CDR3 has 14 amino acids. The CDR3 nucleotides read TGTGCCAGCAGTCACCAGACAGGGGGCTACGAGCAGTACTTC. Its translation: CASSHQTGGYEQYF.

This chain joins TRBV29-1 and TRBJ2-7; D may be TRBD1 (5 bases). Trimming stripped 4 bases from V and 0 bases from J, with 16 bases between. From germline, CDR1 is SQVTM and CDR2 ANQGSEA. This CDR3 is 15 amino acids long. The CDR3 protein is CSVGVGRIPSYEQYF. CDR3 in DNA: TGCAGCGTTGGAGTGGGGCGCATTCCCTCCTACGAGCAGTACTTC.

To note about this clone: This CDR3 is also generated by other DNA sequences in the sample. The V call is TRBV11-2, the J call TRBJ1-1; no clear D. This CDR3 comprises 13 residues. V was pared by 2 bases and J by 1 base, with 5 bases between. The germline V gene has CDR1 SGHAT and CDR2 FQNNGV. The CDR3 DNA reads as TGTGCCAGCAGCTTAAGCGGGAACACTGAAGCTTTCTTT. As protein: CASSLSGNTEAFF.

In this sample, this clone turned up once. V gene TRBV4-1 combines with J gene TRBJ1-2; 7 bases match TRBD1. Germline CDR1 and CDR2: MGHRA and YSYEKL. This CDR3 contains 15 residues. The junction had 9 bases not matched to a gene; V was cut back by 1 base and J by 7 bases. The CDR3 loop is CASSQVEAGGSGYTF. CDR3 coding DNA: TGCGCCAGCAGCCAAGTGGAGGCAGGGGGGAGTGGCTACACCTTC.

V is TRBV6-6 and J is TRBJ2-7; 10 bases agree with TRBD2. Trimming removed 6 bases from V and 4 bases from J; junction bases left unmatched: 9. Germline CDR1 MNHNY, CDR2 SVGAGI (reference sequence). This CDR3 region has 15 residues. CDR3 sequence reads: CASREASGSSYEQYF. For the CDR3, the DNA is TGTGCCAGCAGGGAGGCTAGCGGGAGTAGTTACGAGCAGTACTTC.

V and J are TRBV7-9 and TRBJ2-7; D possibly corresponds to TRBD1 (6 bases). Germline V gives CDR1 SEHNR, CDR2 FQNEAQ (reference sequence). This CDR3 comprises 15 residues. Trimming removed 0 bases from V and 3 bases from J, with 12 bases in between. The CDR3 DNA is TGTGCCAGCAGCTTAGCAGCAGGGGAGAACTACGAGCAGTACTTC. This encodes CASSLAAGENYEQYF.

Turning to this clone: Different DNA sequences within this sample yield the same CDR3. The rearrangement links TRBV28 to TRBJ2-2; D not resolved. Germline loops: CDR1 MDHEN, CDR2 SYDVKM. The CDR3 runs to 14 residues. The V and J ends lost 3 bases and 2 bases respectively, with 7 bases between them. The CDR3 loop is CASSLTRNTGELFF. CDR3 bases: TGTGCCAGCAGTTTGACGCGAAACACCGGGGAGCTGTTTTTT.

A few counts support this clone. This chain links TRBV10-1 with TRBJ1-5; D remains unclear. The germline gives CDR1 WNHNN, CDR2 SYGVQD (reference sequence). CDR3 length equals 13 residues. V was cut by 4 bases and J by 2 bases, with 6 bases left in between. DNA for the CDR3: TGCGCCAGCAGTGCCTCGGGCAATCAGCCCCAGCATTTT. Translating it yields CASSASGNQPQHF.

This chain uses TRBV5-4 with TRBJ2-1; 11 nucleotides agree with TRBD2. The CDR3 runs to 18 residues. The trim removed 4 bases at V and 3 bases at J, leaving 12 bases unmatched. Germline lookup yields CDR1 SGHNT and CDR2 YYREEE (reference sequence). CDR3 nucleotides: TGTGCCAGCAGCCCGGGTGCTAGCGGGAGGCGCAACTACAATGAGCAGTTCTTC. Protein sequence: CASSPGASGRRNYNEQFF.

Remarks on this clone: The identical CDR3 is also encoded by other nucleotide sequences in the sample. The V and J genes are TRBV6-5 and TRBJ1-1; D possibly corresponds to TRBD1 (5 bases). The V gene lost 3 bases and the J gene lost 5 bases, with 10 bases spanning the gap. From germline, CDR1 is MNHEY and CDR2 SVGAGI. There are 13 residues in the CDR3. The DNA for the CDR3 is TGTGCCAGCAGTTATGGGGGAGGAACTGAAGCTTTCTTT. It encodes CASSYGGGTEAFF.

This sequence joins TRBV29-1 and TRBJ2-1; D perhaps matches TRBD2 (6 bases). Trimming pared 4 bases from V and 6 bases from J, leaving 22 bases between. This CDR3 comprises 16 residues. Per germline, CDR1 SQVTM and CDR2 ANQGSEA. The CDR3 sequence: CSVAPRGSGRANEQFF. In nucleotides, the CDR3 is TGCAGCGTTGCACCGAGGGGTAGCGGTAGGGCCAATGAGCAGTTCTTC.

The chain has TRBV7-6 and TRBJ2-3, with D tentatively TRBD2 (6 bases). This CDR3 comprises 15 residues. V lost 1 base to trimming and J lost 2 bases, with 10 bases between them. Per the germline V gene, CDR1 is SGHVS and CDR2 is FNYEAQ. The chain's CDR3 is CASSLVGGPTDTQYF. CDR3 nucleotides: TGTGCCAGCAGCTTAGTGGGGGGTCCCACAGATACGCAGTATTTT.

The chain has TRBV27 and TRBJ2-2, with TRBD2 matching over 10 bases. The CDR3 loop spans 19 amino acids. CDR1 and CDR2 from the germline V gene are MNHEY and SMNVEV (reference sequence). J was trimmed by 1 base and V by 2 bases; bases with no gene match: 10. CDR3 region: CASSLMIASGSGNTGELFF. The CDR3, as DNA: TGTGCCAGCAGTTTAATGATTGCTAGCGGGAGCGGGAACACCGGGGAGCTGTTTTTT.

With respect to this clone: Other DNA sequences of this sample code for an identical CDR3. The CDR3 spells CSVEGQGPGYTF. CDR3 nucleotides: TGCAGCGTTGAGGGACAGGGGCCGGGCTACACCTTC. This sequence joins TRBV29-1 and TRBJ1-2; 10 bases align to TRBD1. Per germline, CDR1 SQVTM and CDR2 ANQGSEA. The CDR3 loop spans 12 amino acids. The junction had 3 bases not matched to a gene; V was cut back by 3 bases and J by 8 bases.

The gene calls are TRBV5-3 and TRBJ2-7; possibly TRBD1 or TRBD2 for D (6 bases each). TRBV5-3 is placed among ORFs of uncertain function. V lost 6 bases, J lost 0 bases, and 16 bases lay in between. The CDR3 runs to 15 residues. Here the CDR3 reads CARTRGPGSSYEQYF. CDR3 bases: TGTGCCAGAACCCGGGGGCCTGGAAGCTCCTACGAGCAGTACTTC.

The V and J genes are TRBV14 and TRBJ2-7; D remains ambiguous. This CDR3 region has 15 residues. Trimming shortened V by 3 bases and J by 2 bases, and 14 bases separated the two germline ends. The germline gives CDR1 SGHDN, CDR2 FVKESK. Here the CDR3 reads CASSHLYSQPYEQYF. The CDR3 DNA reads TGTGCCAGCAGCCACCTTTACAGCCAACCCTACGAGCAGTACTTC.

The CDR3 DNA sequence: TGTGCCAGCAGTACCTCGCGGGCGACAGGACCCTATGGCTACACCTTC. The encoded protein is CASSTSRATGPYGYTF. The chain is built from TRBV25-1 and TRBJ1-2; possibly TRBD1 for D (6 bases). CDR1 MGHDK and CDR2 SYGVNS come from the germline V gene. V lost 5 bases to trimming and J lost 4 bases, with 20 bases between them. The CDR3 has 16 residues.

This clone was observed a handful of times. The gene calls are TRBV28 and TRBJ1-1; D not resolved. The CDR3 has 14 amino acids. In germline, CDR1 is MDHEN, CDR2 SYDVKM. V was clipped by 2 bases and J by 4 bases, with 11 bases between them. CDR3 residues: CASSLAGFTTEAFF. CDR3 coding DNA: TGTGCCAGCAGTTTAGCTGGGTTTACCACTGAAGCTTTCTTT.

V is TRBV6-5 and J is TRBJ1-5, with 7 bases lining up with TRBD1. Germline-derived CDR1 and CDR2 are MNHEY and SVGAGI. The V segment lost 8 bases and the J segment 5 bases; nucleotides outside the gene matches: 6. CDR3 length: 13 residues. The CDR3 region has the DNA TGTGCCAGCGGGACAGTAGATTATCAGCCCCAGCATTTT. Protein: CASGTVDYQPQHF.

J is TRBJ1-5 and V is TRBV6-1; D not certain. V lost 2 bases and J 3 bases, leaving 8 bases between the germline ends. The CDR3 is made up of 14 amino acids. Germline CDR1 is MNHNS and CDR2 is SASEGT. In DNA, the CDR3 is TGTGCCAGCAGTGAACTGAGTTACAATCAGCCCCAGCATTTT. Residues: CASSELSYNQPQHF.